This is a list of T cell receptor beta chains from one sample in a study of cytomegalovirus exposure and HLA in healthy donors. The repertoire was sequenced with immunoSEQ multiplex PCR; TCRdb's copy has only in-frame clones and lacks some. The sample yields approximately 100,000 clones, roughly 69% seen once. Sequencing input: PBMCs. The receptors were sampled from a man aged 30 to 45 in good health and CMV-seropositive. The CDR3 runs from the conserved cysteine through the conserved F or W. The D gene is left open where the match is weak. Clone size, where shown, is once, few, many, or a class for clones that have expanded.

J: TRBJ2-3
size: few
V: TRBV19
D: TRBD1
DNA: TGTGCCAGTAGTAGGACAGGGGGCCCAGATACGCAGTATTTT
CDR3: CASSRTGGPDTQYF

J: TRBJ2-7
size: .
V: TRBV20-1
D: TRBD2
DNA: TGCGGGGGGACTAGCGGCTACGAGCAGTACTTC
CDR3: CGGTSGYEQYF

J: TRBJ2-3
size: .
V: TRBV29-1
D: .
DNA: TGCAGCGTTGACGGGGTATTCGGCACAGATACGCAGTATTTT
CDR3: CSVDGVFGTDTQYF

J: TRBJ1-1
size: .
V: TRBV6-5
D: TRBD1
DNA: TGTGCCAGCAGTGCAAGGGACAGGGCTTTCTTT
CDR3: CASSARDRAFF

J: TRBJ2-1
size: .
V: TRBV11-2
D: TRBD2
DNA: TGTGCCAGCAGCTTTGGGACTAGGGAGCAGTTCTTC
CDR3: CASSFGTREQFF

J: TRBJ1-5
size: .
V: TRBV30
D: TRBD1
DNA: TGTGCCTGGAGCACCCAGGGGGATCAGCCCCAGCATTTT
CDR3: CAWSTQGDQPQHF

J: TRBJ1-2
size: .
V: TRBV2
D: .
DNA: TGTGCCAGCAGTGCCCGGGGAACTGGCTACACCTTC
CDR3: CASSARGTGYTF

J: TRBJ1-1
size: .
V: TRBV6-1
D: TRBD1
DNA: TGTGCCAGCAGTCCGGGACAGGGAGAGGACACTGAAGCTTTCTTT
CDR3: CASSPGQGEDTEAFF

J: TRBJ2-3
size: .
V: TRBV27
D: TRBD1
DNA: TGTGCCAGCAGTACCCGACAGGGCTCTAGCACAGATACGCAGTATTTT
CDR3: CASSTRQGSSTDTQYF

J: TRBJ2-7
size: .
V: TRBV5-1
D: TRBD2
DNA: TGCGCCAGCAGCTTCGGGACTAGCGGGGCCCACGAGCAGTACTTC
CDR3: CASSFGTSGAHEQYF

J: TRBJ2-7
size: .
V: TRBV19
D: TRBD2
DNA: TGTGCCAGTAGTACAAGCGGGGGGTCCCACGAGCAGTACTTC
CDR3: CASSTSGGSHEQYF

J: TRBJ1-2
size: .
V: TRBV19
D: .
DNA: TGTGCCACCCGAAGCTCAACCGGGACTCTTATTTATGGCTACACCTTC
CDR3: CATRSSTGTLIYGYTF

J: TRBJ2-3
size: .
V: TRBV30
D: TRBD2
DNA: TGTGCCTGGACTAGCGGGTACAGCACAGATACGCAGTATTTT
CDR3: CAWTSGYSTDTQYF

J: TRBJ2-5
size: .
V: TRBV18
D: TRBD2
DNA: TGTGCCAGCTCACAGCGGGAAACCCAGTACTTC
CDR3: CASSQRETQYF

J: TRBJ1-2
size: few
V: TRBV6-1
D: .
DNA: TGTGCCAGCAGTGAAGTTCCATCCTCGGGTGGCTACACCTTC
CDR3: CASSEVPSSGGYTF

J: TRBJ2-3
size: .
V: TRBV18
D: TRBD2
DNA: TGTGCCAGCTCCCCGGCGGGGGGGACAGATACGCAGTATTTT
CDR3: CASSPAGGTDTQYF

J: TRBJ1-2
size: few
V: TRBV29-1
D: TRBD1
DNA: TGCAGCGTTTCTCAGGCAGGGGGCAGGGGCTATGGCTACACCTTC
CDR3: CSVSQAGGRGYGYTF

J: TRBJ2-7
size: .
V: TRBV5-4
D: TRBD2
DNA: TGTGCCAGCAGCTCCGGGGGGGCCTCCTACGAGCAGTACTTC
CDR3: CASSSGGASYEQYF

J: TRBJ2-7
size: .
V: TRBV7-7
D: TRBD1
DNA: TGTGCTAGCAGCCAGGGACAGGGCACCTACGAGCAGTACTTC
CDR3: CASSQGQGTYEQYF

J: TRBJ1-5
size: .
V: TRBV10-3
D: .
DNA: TGTGCCATCAGTCGGGAGTCCAATCAGCCCCAGCATTTT
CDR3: CAISRESNQPQHF

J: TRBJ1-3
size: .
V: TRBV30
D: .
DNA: TGTGCCTGGATAAAGGCAGGGGCCACCTCTGGAAACACCATATATTTT
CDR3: CAWIKAGATSGNTIYF

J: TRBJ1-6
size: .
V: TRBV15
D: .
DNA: TGTGCCACCAGCCCGAGCCCGGACACACCCCTCCACTTT
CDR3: CATSPSPDTPLHF

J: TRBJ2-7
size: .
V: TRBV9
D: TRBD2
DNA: TGTGCCAGCAGCTCTACCGGGGGGTACGAGCAGTACTTC
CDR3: CASSSTGGYEQYF

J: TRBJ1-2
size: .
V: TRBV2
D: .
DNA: TGTGCCAGCAAGTTTCAGGGGACCCCTAACTATGGCTACACCTTC
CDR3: CASKFQGTPNYGYTF

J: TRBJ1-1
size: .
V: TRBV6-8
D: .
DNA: TGTGCCAGGAAGATGGGGCCAGGAACTGAAGCTTTCTTT
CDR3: CARKMGPGTEAFF

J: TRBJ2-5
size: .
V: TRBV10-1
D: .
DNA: TGCGCCAGCAGTGACAGGCGCCCGGGGGAGCAGTACTTC
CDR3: CASSDRRPGEQYF

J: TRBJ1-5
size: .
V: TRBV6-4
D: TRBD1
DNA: TGTGCCAGCAGTGGGACACAGACAGGGAGGAATCAGCCCCAGCATTTT
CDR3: CASSGTQTGRNQPQHF

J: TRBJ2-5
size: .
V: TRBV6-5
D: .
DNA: TGTGCCAGCAGTTACTCGCCATTTCCCCAGGAGACCCAGTACTTC
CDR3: CASSYSPFPQETQYF

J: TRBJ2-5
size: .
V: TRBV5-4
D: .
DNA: TGTGCCAGCAGCTTGTCACAGGGAGAGACCCAGTACTTC
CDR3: CASSLSQGETQYF

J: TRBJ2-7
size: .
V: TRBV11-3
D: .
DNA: TGTGCCACCAGGCGGTCCGAGCAGTACTTC
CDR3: CATRRSEQYF

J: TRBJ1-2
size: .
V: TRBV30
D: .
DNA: TGTGCCTGGAGTGACCTACAGGGATTATATGGCTACACCTTC
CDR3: CAWSDLQGLYGYTF

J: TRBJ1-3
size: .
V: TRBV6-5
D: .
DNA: TGTGCCAGCAGTTTAAACTCCCGGACCTCAGGGAACACCATATATTTT
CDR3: CASSLNSRTSGNTIYF

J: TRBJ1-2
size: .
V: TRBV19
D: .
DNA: TGTGCCAGTAGTATTACACCGGGACACCGCGAACCTTTC
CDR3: CASSITPGHREPF

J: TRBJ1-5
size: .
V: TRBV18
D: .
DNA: TGTGCCAGCTCACCAGGAGCGGGGGGCGTAGGACAGCCCCAGCATTTT
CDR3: CASSPGAGGVGQPQHF

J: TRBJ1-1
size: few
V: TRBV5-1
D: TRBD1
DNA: TGCGCCAGCAGCGAGGGACAGGGGGTTATGAACACTGAAGCTTTCTTT
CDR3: CASSEGQGVMNTEAFF

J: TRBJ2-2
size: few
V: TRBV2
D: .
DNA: TGTGCCAGCAGATTTCTCACCGGGGAGCTGTTTTTT
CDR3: CASRFLTGELFF

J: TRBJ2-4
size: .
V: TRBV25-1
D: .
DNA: TGTGCCAGCAGTGAACGGGGGACCAACATTCAGTACTTC
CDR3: CASSERGTNIQYF

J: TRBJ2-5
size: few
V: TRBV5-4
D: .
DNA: TGTGCCAGCAGCTTGTCTGGGGGGGCGGGCCAAGAGACCCAGTACTTC
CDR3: CASSLSGGAGQETQYF

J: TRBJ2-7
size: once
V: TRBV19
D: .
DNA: TGTGCCAGCGGGAGCCCCTACGAGCAGTACTTC
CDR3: CASGSPYEQYF

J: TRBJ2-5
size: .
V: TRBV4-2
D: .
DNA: TGTGCCAGCAGCGCACAGCCGGGGGGCGAAGGCCAAGAGACCCAGTACTTC
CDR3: CASSAQPGGEGQETQYF

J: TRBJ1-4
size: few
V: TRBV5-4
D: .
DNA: TGTGCCAGCAGCCGGGGGAGGGTCAGGCGGATTCCTCCTAATGAAAAACTGTTTTTT
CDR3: CASSRGRVRRIPPNEKLFF

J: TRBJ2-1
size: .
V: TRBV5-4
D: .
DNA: TGTGCCAGCAGCTGGGGGCCGAGCTCCTACAATGAGCAGTTCTTC
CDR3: CASSWGPSSYNEQFF

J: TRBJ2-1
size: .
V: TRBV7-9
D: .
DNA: TGTGCCAGCAGCCCCCCAGGGCACCCCCAGGGCGATGAGCAGTTCTTC
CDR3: CASSPPGHPQGDEQFF

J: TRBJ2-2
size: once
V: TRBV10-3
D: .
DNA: TGTGCCATCAGTGCTGTCAGTAACACCGGGGAGCTGTTTTTT
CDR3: CAISAVSNTGELFF

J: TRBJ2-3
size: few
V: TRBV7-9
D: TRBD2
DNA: TGTGCCAGCCGCCAGCTAGCGGGTCCGGGCGGGTCAGATACGCAGTATTTT
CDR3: CASRQLAGPGGSDTQYF

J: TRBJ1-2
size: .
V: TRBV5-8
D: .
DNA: TGTGCCAGCAGCTTGTCCGGACAGCCCTATGGCTACACCTTC
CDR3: CASSLSGQPYGYTF

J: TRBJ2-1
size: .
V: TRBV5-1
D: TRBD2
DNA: TGCGCCAGCAGCACCAAACTAGCGGGGGCCTCCTACAATGAGCAGTTCTTC
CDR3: CASSTKLAGASYNEQFF

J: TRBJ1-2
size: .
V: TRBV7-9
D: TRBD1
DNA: TGTGCCAGCAGCTCCCGGACAGGGGACGGCTACACCTTC
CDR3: CASSSRTGDGYTF

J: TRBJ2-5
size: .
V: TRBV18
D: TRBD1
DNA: TGTGCCAGCTCACTACAAACAGGACAGGGGCACCAAGAGACCCAGTACTTC
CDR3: CASSLQTGQGHQETQYF

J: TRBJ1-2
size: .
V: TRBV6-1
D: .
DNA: TGTGCCAGCAGTGAACCAGGGCGAGGCTACACCTTC
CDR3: CASSEPGRGYTF

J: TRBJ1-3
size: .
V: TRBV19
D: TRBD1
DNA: TGTGCCAGTAGTTGGACAGGGGCTGGAAACACCATATATTTT
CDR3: CASSWTGAGNTIYF

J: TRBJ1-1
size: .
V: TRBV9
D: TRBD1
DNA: TGTGCCAGCAGCACAGGGGACAGCCCTGAAGCTTTCTTT
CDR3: CASSTGDSPEAFF

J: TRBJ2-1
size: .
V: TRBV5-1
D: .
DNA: TGCGCCAGCAGCTTGGGCCAGCGCTACAATGAGCAGTTCTTC
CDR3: CASSLGQRYNEQFF

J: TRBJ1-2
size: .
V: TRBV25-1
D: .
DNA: TGTGCCAGCAGTGAATCAGGGGGCTACACCTTC
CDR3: CASSESGGYTF

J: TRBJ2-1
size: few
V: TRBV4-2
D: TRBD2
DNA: TGTGCCAGCAGCCGAGCGGGGGTAGGCAATGAGCAGTTCTTC
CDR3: CASSRAGVGNEQFF